The 5 T cell receptor beta chains given below trace back to one sample, sequenced in a study of T cell responses to AZD1222 COVID-19 vaccine. TCRdb keeps only in-frame clones here, not all; method: immunoSEQ multiplex PCR. Of some 140,000 clones in the sample, 92% were seen once. The sequenced sample was peripheral blood, obtained on day 0 of AZD1222 vaccination. All receptors come from an adult in good health.

This rearrangement joins TRBV5-1 to TRBJ2-7; D is perhaps TRBD2 (5 bases). The germline gives CDR1 SGHRS, CDR2 YFSETQ. The CDR3 is made up of 17 amino acids. With 0 bases removed from V and 5 bases from J, the gap between germline ends came to 21 bases. The chain's CDR3 is CASSLESGGGPYDEQYF. CDR3 coding DNA: TGCGCCAGCAGCTTGGAATCCGGCGGAGGTCCCTATGACGAGCAGTACTTC.

The J gene is TRBJ2-1, the V gene TRBV4-2; D is perhaps TRBD1 (6 bases). Trimming pared 0 bases from V and 5 bases from J, leaving 11 bases between. Germline V lookup: CDR1 LGHNA, CDR2 YNFKEQ. The CDR3 spans 15 residues. Written as DNA, the CDR3 is TGTGCCAGCAGCCAAGATTCCAGGGGACACAATGAGCAGTTCTTC. This codes for CASSQDSRGHNEQFF.

The chain is built from TRBV4-3 and TRBJ1-6; TRBD1 is a possible D gene (6 bases). This CDR3 comprises 17 residues. Germline loops: CDR1 LGHNA, CDR2 YSLEER. Trimming left V 0 bases short and J 8 bases short, with 17 bases between. The DNA for the CDR3 is TGCGCCAGCAGCCAAGAGTTAGTGGGGGGCGAAGATTCACCCCTCCACTTT. Amino acid sequence: CASSQELVGGEDSPLHF.

The chain couples TRBV27 to TRBJ2-2, with 8 positions matching TRBD1. This CDR3 is 17 amino acids long. The germline V gene has CDR1 MNHEY and CDR2 SMNVEV (reference sequence). V lost 1 base to trimming and J lost 4 bases; unmatched junction nucleotides: 8. The CDR3 nucleotides read TGTGCCAGCAGTTTATTTGGACAGGGTATTGGCACCGGGGAGCTGTTTTTT. Translation gives CASSLFGQGIGTGELFF.

The J gene is TRBJ1-1, the V gene TRBV7-2; possibly TRBD1 for D (5 bases). Germline values: CDR1 SGHTA, CDR2 FQGNSA. V lost 5 bases to trimming and J lost 11 bases, with 15 bases between them. There are 12 residues in the CDR3. The CDR3 loop is CASSTYQGWAFF. The DNA for the CDR3 is TGTGCCAGCAGCACCTACCAGGGTTGGGCTTTCTTT.